This is a list of T cell receptor beta chains from one sample in a study of cytomegalovirus exposure and HLA in healthy donors. Method: immunoSEQ multiplex PCR; TCRdb's copy keeps in-frame clones and lacks some. The sample holds 65,000 to 85,000 clones. The material sequenced was PBMCs. Receptors originate from a woman aged 25 to 39 in good health and CMV-seronegative. Each CDR3 is given with its conserved first and last residue. D genes are given only for firm matches.

v_call	j_call	d_call	cdr3_nt	cdr3_aa
TRBV30	TRBJ2-5	.	TGTGCCTGGAGCCCACCAGGGGTCCACCGGGAGACCCAGTACTTC	CAWSPPGVHRETQYF
TRBV10-3	TRBJ2-1	TRBD2	TGTGCCATCAGTGATAGGACTAGCGGGACCTACAATGAGCAGTTCTTC	CAISDRTSGTYNEQFF
TRBV11-2	TRBJ1-2	.	TGTGCCAGCAGCCTCGATCAGGGGCGAGTAGGTGGCTACACCTTC	CASSLDQGRVGGYTF
TRBV7-9	TRBJ2-7	.	TGTGCCAGCAGCTTAGCGGCAGGGGACCCCTACGAGCAGTACTTC	CASSLAAGDPYEQYF
TRBV28	TRBJ2-2	.	TGTGCCAGCAGGAACTTAAAGTTGAGACAGGAAGGGACCGGGGAGCTGTTTTTT	CASRNLKLRQEGTGELFF
TRBV2	TRBJ2-3	.	TGTGCCAGCAGTGAAGGGCTAGTGGCAGATACGCAGTATTTT	CASSEGLVADTQYF
TRBV30	TRBJ2-5	.	TGTGCCTGGAACCCCGGGTCCTTGGAAGCCGAGACCCAGTACTTC	CAWNPGSLEAETQYF
TRBV5-6	TRBJ2-1	.	TGTGCCAGCAGCGGATATGGACAGAACAATGAGCAGTTCTTC	CASSGYGQNNEQFF
TRBV7-8	TRBJ2-4	.	TGTGCCAGCAGCTTGGATAACAGTATTCAGTACTTC	CASSLDNSIQYF
TRBV29-1	TRBJ2-1	TRBD2	TGCAGCGGATCGGGGGGACTAGCGGGGGGGAATGAGCAGTTCTTC	CSGSGGLAGGNEQFF
TRBV30	TRBJ2-1	TRBD1	TGTGCCTGGGAAGGACAGGACAATGAGCAGTTCTTC	CAWEGQDNEQFF
TRBV6-4	TRBJ2-3	TRBD2	TGTGCCAGCAGTGACTCTAGCGGGGGGGCAGATACGCAGTATTTT	CASSDSSGGADTQYF
TRBV2	TRBJ2-1	.	TGTGCCAGCAGTACCGGGGAGAGCAATGAGCAGTTCTTC	CASSTGESNEQFF
TRBV29-1	TRBJ1-2	TRBD1	TGCAGCGTTCCACAGGGGGTGATAGGTGGCTACACCTTC	CSVPQGVIGGYTF
TRBV30	TRBJ1-6	.	TGTGCCTGGAGTGTATTATCGGGGGGGAACAATAATTCACCCCTCCACTTT	CAWSVLSGGNNNSPLHF
TRBV9	TRBJ2-7	.	TGTGCCAGCAGCGTAGCTACCGGAGGGGAGCAGTACTTC	CASSVATGGEQYF
TRBV7-9	TRBJ2-7	.	TGTGCCAGCAGTCGGGCAGGGGAGGGCTCCTACGAGCAGTACTTC	CASSRAGEGSYEQYF
TRBV6-6	TRBJ2-7	TRBD2	TGTGCCAGCAGTTACTCGACTAGCAGTCGAGACGAGCAGTACTTC	CASSYSTSSRDEQYF
TRBV28	TRBJ1-2	.	TGTGCCAGCACCGACATCTATGGCTACACCTTC	CASTDIYGYTF
TRBV4-2	TRBJ2-7	.	TGTGCCAGCAGCCAAGAGCAGAGCGGATCCTACGAGCAGTACTTC	CASSQEQSGSYEQYF
TRBV7-6	TRBJ2-7	.	TGTGCCAGCAGCTTAGTGGCGGGCCCCCCTCTCGAGCAGTACTTC	CASSLVAGPPLEQYF
TRBV30	TRBJ2-3	TRBD1	TGTGCCTGGAGTGAGGGGGCACGCCCAGATACGCAGTATTTT	CAWSEGARPDTQYF
TRBV30	TRBJ2-5	.	TGTGCCTGGAGTGTAAAGCCTCAAGAGACCCAGTACTTC	CAWSVKPQETQYF
TRBV19	TRBJ1-5	.	TGTGCCAGTAGTATGGAGGACCTTAGCAATCAGCCCCAGCATTTT	CASSMEDLSNQPQHF
TRBV10-3	TRBJ1-6	TRBD1	TGTGCCATCAGCTCAGGGGGGCTCAATTCACCCCTCCACTTT	CAISSGGLNSPLHF
TRBV9	TRBJ1-1	.	TGTGCCAGCAGCCGGAGACAGGTGAGCGACACTGAAGCTTTCTTT	CASSRRQVSDTEAFF
TRBV5-1	TRBJ2-7	TRBD1	TGCGCCAGACTTGGACAGGGCCCCTTC	CARLGQGPF
TRBV4-2	TRBJ1-1	TRBD1	TGTGCCAGCAGCCACGTAACAGGGGAGACTGAAGCTTTCTTT	CASSHVTGETEAFF
TRBV5-6	TRBJ1-1	.	TGTGCCAGCAGCTTGGGATATGGGGGGGGTGGATACACTGAAGCTTTCTTT	CASSLGYGGGGYTEAFF
TRBV15	TRBJ2-1	.	TGTGCCACCAGCAGAGATGCAGGATCCGTGAATGAGCAGTTCTTC	CATSRDAGSVNEQFF
TRBV9	TRBJ2-7	TRBD2	TGTGCCAGCAGCGTAGCCCCGGGAGGGCCAAACGAGCAGTACTTC	CASSVAPGGPNEQYF
TRBV27	TRBJ2-4	TRBD1	TGTGCCAGCAGTTTCGGGGACAGGGGAGGTGGCATTCAGTACTTC	CASSFGDRGGGIQYF
TRBV27	TRBJ2-2	.	TGTGCCAGCAGTTACTCCGGGTGGACCGGGGAGCTGTTTTTT	CASSYSGWTGELFF
TRBV6-4	TRBJ1-2	.	TGTGCCAGCAGTGAACCAGGGGTCTATGGCTACACCTTC	CASSEPGVYGYTF
TRBV7-8	TRBJ1-3	.	TGTGCCAGCAGCTTAGGGGGGGACACCATATATTTT	CASSLGGDTIYF
TRBV11-3	TRBJ2-3	TRBD1	TGTGCCAGCAGCCTGGGACAGGGGGAGACAGATACGCAGTATTTT	CASSLGQGETDTQYF
TRBV6-6	TRBJ2-1	TRBD2	TGTGCCAGCAGTGCTAGCGGGGGGGCTTCCTACAATGAGCAGTTCTTC	CASSASGGASYNEQFF
TRBV4-2	TRBJ2-5	TRBD2	TGTGCCAGCAGCCAAGACGCCGGGGGAGGGCCTTCGGAGACCCAGTACTTC	CASSQDAGGGPSETQYF
TRBV9	TRBJ2-1	TRBD2	TGTGCCAGCAGCGCCGCGGGGGGCTCCTACAATGAGCAGTTCTTC	CASSAAGGSYNEQFF
TRBV6-5	TRBJ2-7	.	TGTGCCAGCAGGCGAGGGAAGGCCTACGAGCAGTACTTC	CASRRGKAYEQYF
TRBV15	TRBJ1-5	.	TGTGCCACCAGCAGAGTGGCAGGAGACTATAGCAATCAGCCCCAGCATTTT	CATSRVAGDYSNQPQHF
TRBV12-1	TRBJ1-4	.	TGTGCCAGCACTAGGCGGCGCAGACGGGAAAAACTGTTTTTT	CASTRRRRREKLFF
TRBV4-1	TRBJ2-1	TRBD2	TGCGCCAGCAGCACGGGACTAGCGGGAGGCAAGGTCAATGAGCAGTTCTTC	CASSTGLAGGKVNEQFF
TRBV18	TRBJ1-5	TRBD1	TGTGCCAGCTCACGACAGGGGGTTGGCAATCAGCCCCAGCATTTT	CASSRQGVGNQPQHF
TRBV5-1	TRBJ2-3	TRBD1	TGCGCCAGCAGCTTGGGACAGGGAACCACAGATACGCAGTATTTT	CASSLGQGTTDTQYF
TRBV5-1	TRBJ1-1	TRBD1	TGCGCCAGCAGATCGAGGGGGACAGGGGTGAGGAACACTGAAGCTTTCTTT	CASRSRGTGVRNTEAFF
TRBV19	TRBJ1-5	TRBD1	TGTGCCAGTAGTGTTAAACAGGGGGCCAACAATCAGCCCCAGCATTTT	CASSVKQGANNQPQHF
TRBV7-9	TRBJ2-7	TRBD1	TGTGCCAGCAGTTTCGACAGGGGCTTTACCTACGAGCAGTACTTC	CASSFDRGFTYEQYF
TRBV30	TRBJ2-3	TRBD2	TGTGCCGGGAGTCAGCTAGCGGGGGGAAGAGATACGCAGTATTTT	CAGSQLAGGRDTQYF